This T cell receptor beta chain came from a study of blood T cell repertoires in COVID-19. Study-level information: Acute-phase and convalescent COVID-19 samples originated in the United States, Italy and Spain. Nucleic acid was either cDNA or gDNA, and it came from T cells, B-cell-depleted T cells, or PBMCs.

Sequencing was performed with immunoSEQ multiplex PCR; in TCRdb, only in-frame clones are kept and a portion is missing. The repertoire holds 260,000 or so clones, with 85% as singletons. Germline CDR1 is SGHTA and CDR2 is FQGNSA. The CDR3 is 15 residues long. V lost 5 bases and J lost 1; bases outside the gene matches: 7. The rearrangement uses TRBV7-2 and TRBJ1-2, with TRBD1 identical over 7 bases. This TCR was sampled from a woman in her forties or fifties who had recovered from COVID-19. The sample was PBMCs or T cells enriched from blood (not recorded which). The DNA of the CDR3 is TGTGCCAGCAGCCCGCGGACAGGAGATAACTATGGCTACACCTTC. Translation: CASSPRTGDNYGYTF. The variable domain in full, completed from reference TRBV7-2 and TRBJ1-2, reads GAGVSQSPSNKVTEKGKDVELRCDPISGHTALYWYRQSLGQGLEFLIYFQGNSAPDKSGLPSDRFSAERTGGSVSTLTIQRTQQEDSAVYLCASSPRTGDNYGYTFGSGTRLTVV.